Shown below are 27 T cell receptor beta chains from a single sample sequenced in a study of shared clonotypes between healthy human individuals. Sequenced by immunoSEQ multiplex PCR; TCRdb stores in-frame clones only, minus some. In the table there are roughly 2,500,000 clones, approximately 93% of which are singletons. The sequenced material came from naive CD4+ T cells from PBMCs. Indicated subset: CD45RA+ positively selected. These TCRs come from a young man in good health. Some clones in this sample may be carry-over from other donors' samples.

The V call is TRBV5-6, the J call TRBJ2-1; a weak D match, TRBD2 (5 bases). The V end lost 6 bases, the J end lost 2 bases, and 15 bases lay between the germline ends. Germline CDR1 is SGHDT and CDR2 is YYEEEE. CDR3 size: 15 residues. Here the CDR3 reads CASTSLRRTYNEQFF. The DNA for the CDR3 is TGTGCCAGCACCTCATTGAGGAGGACCTACAATGAGCAGTTCTTC.

This chain connects TRBV5-1 to TRBJ2-3; D remains ambiguous. This CDR3 contains 15 residues. V lost 4 bases, J lost 4 bases, and 16 bases lay in between. Germline V gene lookup returns CDR1 SGHRS and CDR2 YFSETQ. The CDR3 DNA reads TGCGCCAGCAGCCCAACGGTCACGTTCGCAGATACGCAGTATTTT. Translating it yields CASSPTVTFADTQYF.

CDR3 nucleotide sequence: TGTGCCAGTAGTACCCCCCGGACAGGGGAGGGAGAGACCCAGTACTTC. Its translation: CASSTPRTGEGETQYF. The chain combines TRBV19 with TRBJ2-5; 9 nucleotides agree with TRBD1. Germline V lookup: CDR1 LNHDA, CDR2 SQIVND (reference sequence). Germline trimming cut 4 bases from V and 4 bases from J; bases unmatched to any gene: 10. The CDR3 has 16 amino acids.

Turning to this clone: Germline is not matched at one junction end, which may reflect a read error. The CDR3 loop is CASSHPMEATGSLIF. The CDR3 DNA sequence: TGTGCCAGCAGCCATCCGATGGAAGCGACTGGCAGTTTGATTTTC. The rearrangement links TRBV5-4 to TRBJ1-2; D ambiguous. The CDR3 sequence is 15 residues long. The germline CDR1 and CDR2 sequences are SGHNT and YYREEE (reference sequence).

This clone was observed a single time. The rearrangement links TRBV4-1 to TRBJ2-1; D is undetermined. CDR1 and CDR2 from the germline V gene are MGHRA and YSYEKL. Deletions cut 0 bases from V and 15 bases from J, with 12 bases between. This CDR3 has 12 residues. The CDR3 DNA sequence: TGCGCCAGCAGCCAAGATGGTGGGAACTTGTTCTTC. This codes for CASSQDGGNLFF.

This chain links TRBV18 with TRBJ2-1; 11 nucleotides agree with TRBD2. The CDR3 totals 13 residues. The junction had 1 base not matched to a gene; V was cut back by 4 bases and J by 8 bases. Germline loops: CDR1 KGHSH, CDR2 LQKENI. Here the CDR3 DNA reads TGTGCCAGCTCACGGGGACTAGCGGATGAGCAGTTCTTC. Protein sequence: CASSRGLADEQFF.

This clone was observed a single time. This chain connects TRBV27 to TRBJ2-1; TRBD2 aligns across 7 bases. The CDR3 is 16 amino acids. The V segment lost 6 bases and the J segment 4 bases; nucleotides outside the gene matches: 12. The V gene's germline CDR1 is MNHEY and CDR2 SMNVEV (reference sequence). This chain's CDR3 is CASRPSGSGMYNEQFF. The CDR3, as DNA: TGTGCCAGCAGGCCCTCAGGGAGCGGGATGTACAATGAGCAGTTCTTC.

This clone was picked up one time. This chain joins TRBV29-1 and TRBJ2-5, with 8 bases aligning to TRBD1. J lost 6 bases, V lost 0 bases, and 9 bases had no gene match. The germline V gene has CDR1 SQVTM and CDR2 ANQGSEA. The CDR3 extends over 15 amino acids. The CDR3 spells CSVEDQSRGPKTQYF. In DNA, the CDR3 is TGCAGCGTTGAAGACCAGTCCAGGGGGCCCAAGACCCAGTACTTC.

This rearrangement joins TRBV15 to TRBJ1-4; no clear D gene. The CDR3 has 15 residues. The germline CDR1 and CDR2 sequences are LNHNV and YYDKDF (reference sequence). Trimming took off 1 base at V and 6 bases at J, with 12 bases between the two ends. The DNA for the CDR3 is TGTGCCACCAGCAGAGGGGGATGGGGAGATGAAAAACTGTTTTTT. Translating it yields CATSRGGWGDEKLFF.

The J gene is TRBJ1-1, the V gene TRBV2; TRBD1 matches 10 bases. V gave up 6 bases and J gave up 2 bases; unmatched junction bases: 6. The CDR3 is 15 amino acids. Germline CDR1 and CDR2: SNHLY and FYNNEI. CDR3 protein: CASSARQGANTEAFF. The CDR3 DNA reads as TGTGCCAGCAGCGCCCGACAGGGGGCAAACACTGAAGCTTTCTTT. Drawing the rest from reference TRBV2 and TRBJ1-1, the complete variable domain is EPEVTQTPSHQVTQMGQEVILRCVPISNHLYFYWYRQILGQKVEFLVSFYNNEISEKSEIFDDQFSVERPDGSNFTLKIRSTKLEDSAMYFCASSARQGANTEAFFGQGTRLTVV.

The CDR3: CSVVGQGAEAFF. The CDR3 DNA sequence: TGCAGCGTTGTGGGACAGGGTGCTGAAGCTTTCTTT. The chain links TRBV29-1 to TRBJ1-1; 9 bases fit TRBD1. Trimming cost V 4 bases and J 6 bases; bases outside gene matches: 3. Germline values: CDR1 SQVTM, CDR2 ANQGSEA. The CDR3 extends over 12 amino acids.

The rearrangement uses TRBV28 and TRBJ2-5, with D possibly being TRBD1 or TRBD2 (6 bases each). CDR1 is MDHEN, CDR2 SYDVKM, per germline. With 3 bases removed from V and 5 bases from J, the gap between germline ends came to 16 bases. The CDR3 spans 15 residues. In DNA form, the CDR3 reads TGTGCCAGCAGTTTGACCTGGGGGGCGCAGGAGACCCAGTACTTC. Its protein product is CASSLTWGAQETQYF.

The chain employs TRBV18 and TRBJ2-5, with TRBD2 identical over 9 bases. After removal of 6 bases from V and 3 bases from J, the junction contained 8 bases not matched to a gene. The CDR3 has 15 residues. Germline CDR1 reads KGHSH; CDR2 reads LQKENI. This CDR3 reads CASSPFVAGEETQYF. CDR3 DNA: TGTGCCAGCTCCCCGTTTGTAGCGGGAGAAGAGACCCAGTACTTC.

V is TRBV28 and J is TRBJ1-4, with D maybe TRBD1 (5 bases). The CDR3 extends over 14 amino acids. Germline V gene data show CDR1 as MDHEN and CDR2 as SYDVKM. Trimming left V 6 bases short and J 4 bases short, with 12 bases between. Written as DNA, the CDR3 is TGTGCCAGCAGAATCTCCGGGGGTAATGAAAAACTGTTTTTT. Encoded protein: CASRISGGNEKLFF.

This chain joins TRBV19 and TRBJ1-2; D is uncertain. Between the trimmed V and J ends, which lost 7 bases and 0 bases, there was a span of 18 bases. The CDR3 consists of 16 residues. The germline CDR1 and CDR2 sequences are LNHDA and SQIVND (reference sequence). The DNA of the CDR3 is TGTGCCAGTATCGGGCAGGACCGCATGGCTAACTATGGCTACACCTTC. Its protein is CASIGQDRMANYGYTF.

The rearrangement uses TRBV7-3 and TRBJ2-3; 8 bases are a match to TRBD2. The length of the CDR3 is 15 residues. With V trimmed by 5 bases and J by 4 bases, 8 bases remained unmatched. Germline V lookup: CDR1 SGHTA, CDR2 FQGTGA. The chain's CDR3 is CASSRTSRASDTQYF. The CDR3 region has the DNA TGTGCCAGCAGCCGGACTAGCAGAGCATCAGATACGCAGTATTTT.

This CDR3 is CASSLGSGAGNTEAFF. The CDR3 region has the DNA TGTGCCAGCAGCTTAGGGTCAGGGGCGGGGAACACTGAAGCTTTCTTT. The chain combines TRBV7-9 with TRBJ1-1, with a weak D call TRBD1 (6 bases). V lost 1 base, J lost 1 base, and 13 bases lay in between. Looked up from germline, CDR1 is SEHNR and CDR2 is FQNEAQ (reference sequence). The CDR3 is 16 residues long.

This clone is a singleton in its sample. The V and J genes are TRBV7-2 and TRBJ2-1; the match to TRBD2 covers 7 bases. Germline V gene lookup returns CDR1 SGHTA and CDR2 FQGNSA. The CDR3 has 15 residues. V shed 5 bases and J 2 bases; nucleotides not matched to a gene: 6. The CDR3 nucleotides are TGTGCCAGCAGCCCCGAGCGGGGCCCCTACAATGAGCAGTTCTTC. Translated: CASSPERGPYNEQFF.

The rearrangement uses TRBV10-3 and TRBJ2-7, with TRBD2 matching over 8 bases. The V gene's germline CDR1 is ENHRY and CDR2 SYGVKD. V gave up 5 bases and J gave up 7 bases; unmatched junction bases: 7. The CDR3 runs 13 residues. The CDR3 DNA reads TGTGCCATCAGTCTAGCTACTAGCGGTGAGCAGTACTTC. It translates to CAISLATSGEQYF.

The chain carries TRBV27 and TRBJ2-6; 8 bases fit TRBD1. The V and J ends lost 5 bases and 2 bases, in that order; junction bases with no gene match: 5. Germline V gene lookup returns CDR1 MNHEY and CDR2 SMNVEV (reference sequence). This CDR3 spans 16 amino acids. The CDR3 coding sequence is TGTGCCAGCAGTGGCCCAGGGGGCACTGGGGCCAACGTCCTGACTTTC. Its translation is CASSGPGGTGANVLTF. The variable domain in full, with the rest retrieved from reference TRBV27 and TRBJ2-6, is EAQVTQNPRYLITVTGKKLTVTCSQNMNHEYMSWYRQDPGLGLRQIYYSMNVEVTDKGDVPEGYKVSRKEKRNFPLILESPSPNQTSLYFCASSGPGGTGANVLTFGAGSRLTVL.

The chain recombines TRBV6-6 with TRBJ2-7, with TRBD2 identical over 8 bases. The CDR3 extends over 13 amino acids. The ends lost 10 bases at V and 4 bases at J; junction bases unmatched: 9. Germline-derived CDR1 and CDR2 are MNHNY and SVGAGI (reference sequence). The CDR3 spells CATSLAGGYEQYF. CDR3 DNA sequence: TGTGCCACTTCCCTGGCGGGGGGTTACGAGCAGTACTTC.

The count of this clone is one. The rearrangement joins TRBV6-5 to TRBJ2-7, with 7 bases identical to TRBD2. The CDR3 is 15 amino acids. V shed 2 bases and J 1 base; nucleotides not matched to a gene: 5. CDR1 is MNHEY and CDR2 is SVGAGI in the germline V gene. Here the CDR3 DNA reads TGTGCCAGCAGTTACCGACCTAGCGGATCCTACGAGCAGTACTTC. Translation gives CASSYRPSGSYEQYF.

On this clone: Other DNA sequences in the sample encode the same CDR3. The chain is built from TRBV7-9 and TRBJ2-1; 14 bases line up with TRBD2. With 5 bases clipped from V and 6 bases from J, the junction kept 3 bases outside the gene matches. Germline values: CDR1 SEHNR, CDR2 FQNEAQ (reference sequence). CDR3 size: 15 residues. The CDR3 DNA is TGTGCCAGCAGCCTTGGGACTAGCGGGAGCAATGAGCAGTTCTTC. This sequence encodes CASSLGTSGSNEQFF.

The chain links TRBV5-3 to TRBJ2-1; 11 bases agree with TRBD2. TRBV5-3 carries the ORF label, with uncertain function. The length of the CDR3 is 20 residues. The trim removed 0 bases at V and 9 bases at J, leaving 20 bases unmatched. CDR3 nucleotides: TGTGCCAGAAGCTTGGTTAGGGGAGAACTAGCGGGAGAAGGGGGTGCTGAGCAGTTCTTC. The encoded protein is CARSLVRGELAGEGGAEQFF.

Only one count was recorded for this clone. The genes are TRBV11-1 and TRBJ2-3; D is tentatively TRBD1 or TRBD2 (6 bases each). V shed 5 bases and J shed 2 bases, with 20 bases lying between them. This CDR3 has 17 residues. Germline CDR1 is SGHAT and CDR2 is FQDESV (reference sequence). The CDR3 region is CASSPAGAGQLTDTQYF. The CDR3 DNA reads TGTGCCAGCAGCCCAGCGGGCGCCGGACAGCTCACAGATACGCAGTATTTT.

This rearrangement joins TRBV19 to TRBJ1-2; D gene ambiguous. V gave up 7 bases and J gave up 1 base, with 7 bases separating them. The CDR3 is 12 amino acids. The germline gives CDR1 LNHDA, CDR2 SQIVND (reference sequence). The chain's CDR3 is CASTSFNYGYTF. CDR3 nucleotides: TGTGCCAGTACTAGCTTTAACTATGGCTACACCTTC. Together with reference TRBV19 and TRBJ1-2, the CDR3 gives the full variable domain: DGGITQSPKYLFRKEGQNVTLSCEQNLNHDAMYWYRQDPGQGLRLIYYSQIVNDFQKGDIAEGYSVSREKKESFPLTVTSAQKNPTAFYLCASTSFNYGYTFGSGTRLTVV.

The V gene is TRBV4-2, the J gene TRBJ2-5, with D tentatively TRBD1 or TRBD2 (5 bases each). This CDR3 is built from 16 residues. Between the trimmed V and J ends, which lost 1 base and 5 bases, there was a span of 17 bases. Germline assignment: CDR1 LGHNA and CDR2 YNFKEQ. The CDR3 loop reads CASSQGRSGRDETQYF. The CDR3 DNA sequence: TGTGCCAGCAGCCAAGGTCGGTCGGGCAGGGACGAGACCCAGTACTTC.